This T cell receptor beta chain was captured by sequencing in a study of blood T cell repertoires in COVID-19. The repertoire was sequenced with immunoSEQ multiplex PCR; TCRdb's copy has only in-frame clones and lacks some. The sample shows tens of thousands of clones, about 90% of them seen only once. The V segment lost 1 base and the J segment 3 bases; nucleotides outside the gene matches: 14. The CDR3 extends over 18 amino acids. CDR1 is MDHEN, CDR2 SYDVKM, per germline. The sample comprised peripheral blood. The clonotype originates from a human donor in a cohort sampled during active COVID-19. J is TRBJ1-2 and V is TRBV28, with 7 bases aligning to TRBD1. The CDR3 DNA sequence: TGTGCCAGCAGTTTATCCCGATGGACAGGAGGGGTGGACTATGGCTACACCTTC. This sequence encodes CASSLSRWTGGVDYGYTF.